The next 14 T cell receptor beta chains were all read from a single sample in a study of blood T cell repertoires in COVID-19. Assay used: immunoSEQ multiplex PCR; TCRdb lists only in-frame clones, some missing. The data contain under 250,000 clones, 75% to 85% of them singletons. The sequencing input was PBMCs or T cells enriched from blood (not recorded which). Every receptor here comes from a young man with acute COVID-19.

There are a few counts of this clone. The genes are TRBV15 and TRBJ1-4; 9 bases fit TRBD1. J gave up 8 bases and V 3 bases, and 10 bases lay outside the gene matches. The CDR3 is 16 residues long. The germline gives CDR1 LNHNV, CDR2 YYDKDF (reference sequence). The CDR3 region has the DNA TGTGCCACCAGCAGGATAGAGGGACAGGGTCGCGAAAAACTGTTTTTT. This translates into CATSRIEGQGREKLFF.

This chain links TRBV29-1 with TRBJ2-5, with D possibly matching TRBD2 (5 bases). Trimming pared 3 bases from V and 5 bases from J, leaving 10 bases between. CDR3 length: 12 amino acids. The germline CDR1 and CDR2 sequences are SQVTM and ANQGSEA. The CDR3 spells CSVDYSVETQYF. The DNA for the CDR3 is TGCAGCGTTGATTATAGCGTGGAGACCCAGTACTTC. Variable domain in full (rest from reference TRBV29-1 and TRBJ2-5): SAVISQKPSRDICQRGTSLTIQCQVDSQVTMMFWYRQQPGQSLTLIATANQGSEATYESGFVIDKFPISRPNLTFSTLTVSNMSPEDSSIYLCSVDYSVETQYFGPGTRLLVL.

V and J are TRBV6-1 and TRBJ1-1; D is possibly TRBD1 (5 bases). V shed 3 bases and J shed 5 bases, with 13 bases lying between them. CDR3 length equals 14 residues. Germline V gene data show CDR1 as MNHNS and CDR2 as SASEGT. CDR3 residues: CASSEDTLETEAFF. CDR3 coding DNA: TGTGCCAGCAGTGAGGACACTTTAGAGACTGAAGCTTTCTTT.

This chain uses TRBV5-1 with TRBJ2-3; D is possibly TRBD1 (6 bases). This CDR3 region has 14 residues. Per germline, CDR1 SGHRS and CDR2 YFSETQ. The germline V and J ends were trimmed by 4 bases and 3 bases, with 12 bases remaining between them. CDR3 DNA: TGCGCCAGCAGCGATCTACAGGGTACAGATACGCAGTATTTT. Protein sequence: CASSDLQGTDTQYF.

Note on this clone: Other DNA sequences in the sample encode the same CDR3. The chain is built from TRBV6-1 and TRBJ2-7; D ambiguous. The CDR3 sequence is 13 residues long. The germline V gene has CDR1 MNHNS and CDR2 SASEGT. Trimming shortened V by 1 base and J by 2 bases, and 6 bases separated the two germline ends. The CDR3 DNA reads as TGTGCCAGCAGTGAAGGGCTGCCCTACGAGCAGTACTTC. It translates to CASSEGLPYEQYF.

This sequence joins TRBV7-2 and TRBJ1-1; D uncertain. Germline V gene sequence: CDR1 SGHTA, CDR2 FQGNSA. V dropped 6 bases and J dropped 6 bases, with 14 bases sitting between them. The CDR3 length is 13 residues. The CDR3 spells CASRHLPHPEAFF. CDR3 nucleotide sequence: TGTGCCAGCAGACACCTGCCCCATCCTGAAGCTTTCTTT.

This clone was counted a few times. This chain connects TRBV5-4 to TRBJ2-1; 8 nucleotides line up with TRBD2. With V trimmed by 4 bases and J by 3 bases, 6 bases remained unmatched. This CDR3 region has 15 residues. Germline V gene sequence: CDR1 SGHNT, CDR2 YYREEE (reference sequence). CDR3 sequence (DNA): TGTGCCAGCAGCGGCGGGGGGCGACGCTACAATGAGCAGTTCTTC. This encodes CASSGGGRRYNEQFF. Complete variable domain (other parts from reference TRBV5-4 and TRBJ2-1): ETGVTQSPTHLIKTRGQQVTLRCSSQSGHNTVSWYQQALGQGPQFIFQYYREEENGRGNFPPRFSGLQFPNYSSELNVNALELDDSALYLCASSGGGRRYNEQFFGPGTRLTVL.

The V gene is TRBV9, the J gene TRBJ1-3; 7 positions match TRBD1. CDR3 size: 15 residues. Germline CDR1 is SGDLS and CDR2 is YYNGEE. V lost 4 bases, J lost 0 bases, and 4 bases stayed unmatched. CDR3 sequence (DNA): TGTGCCAGCAGCCTCCGACAGGGCTCTGGAAACACCATATATTTT. As protein: CASSLRQGSGNTIYF.

As DNA, the CDR3 is TGCGCCAGCAGCGAATTTGAGGGGGCGAACACTGAAGCTTTCTTT. Amino acid sequence: CASSEFEGANTEAFF. The chain is built from TRBV5-1 and TRBJ1-1, with 7 bases that match TRBD1. CDR1 is SGHRS, CDR2 YFSETQ, per germline. The J segment lost 1 base and the V segment lost 4 bases, leaving 7 bases of the junction unmatched. This CDR3 region has 15 residues.

The V gene is TRBV3-1 (or the pseudogene TRBV3-2), the J gene TRBJ1-2; D not resolved. Germline CDR1 is LGHDT and CDR2 is YNNKEL (reference sequence). The CDR3 sequence is 13 residues long. V was pared by 5 bases and J by 4 bases, with 11 bases between. CDR3: CASSAQILYGYTF. In DNA form, the CDR3 reads TGTGCCAGCAGCGCACAGATACTCTATGGCTACACCTTC.

This chain joins TRBV6-5 and TRBJ1-1, with a weak D call TRBD1 (6 bases). From germline, CDR1 is MNHEY and CDR2 SVGAGI. CDR3 size: 15 residues. Trimming pared 2 bases from V and 5 bases from J, leaving 15 bases between. CDR3 loop: CASSYARGVGTEAFF. The CDR3 DNA sequence: TGTGCCAGCAGTTACGCCAGGGGCGTTGGGACTGAAGCTTTCTTT.

Only one count was recorded for this clone. The chain carries TRBV6-5 and TRBJ1-2, with 7 bases that match TRBD1. Trimming removed 4 bases from V and 8 bases from J; junction bases left unmatched: 10. The CDR3 covers 14 residues. CDR1 is MNHEY, CDR2 SVGAGI, per germline. CDR3 region: CASSSKTGSIGYTF. The CDR3 nucleotides are TGTGCCAGCAGTTCGAAGACAGGGTCTATAGGCTACACCTTC.

This chain connects TRBV7-2 to TRBJ2-3, with D perhaps matching TRBD2 (6 bases). Germline V lookup: CDR1 SGHTA, CDR2 FQGNSA. The CDR3 sequence is 14 residues long. With 2 bases removed from V and 4 bases from J, the gap between germline ends came to 10 bases. The CDR3 bases are TGTGCCAGCAGCTTATGGCGGGGTGCAGATACGCAGTATTTT. Its protein is CASSLWRGADTQYF.

The rearrangement uses TRBV3-1 (or the pseudogene TRBV3-2) and TRBJ2-3, with D unclear. V lost 6 bases, J lost 4 bases, and 5 bases lay in between. The CDR3 contains 11 residues. Germline CDR1 reads LGHDT; CDR2 reads YNNKEL (reference sequence). The CDR3 DNA sequence: TGTGCCAGCAGGGGCTCAGATACGCAGTATTTT. Translated: CASRGSDTQYF.